These 18 T cell receptor beta chains originate from one sample sequenced in a study of blood T cell repertoires in COVID-19 (dated by TCRdb to the early 2020s). Library preparation employed the immunoSEQ multiplex PCR assay. Sourced from immuneACCESS, this table was stored by TCRdb with only in-frame sequences that have V and J called. A share of the clones is absent; for the studies checked, an unresolved V gene accounts for under half, and the remainder has no known explanation. This sample lists tens of thousands of clones; 70% to 80% were detected once. The ten largest make up roughly 28% of the sample. The sequencing sample was made of peripheral blood. The receptor set was obtained from a woman in her sixties or seventies with acute or convalescent COVID-19.

The chain couples TRBV27 to TRBJ2-2; 9 bases agree with TRBD1. The junction had 4 bases not matched to a gene; V was cut back by 4 bases and J by 4 bases. CDR1 and CDR2 (germline): MNHEY, SMNVEV (reference sequence). This CDR3 comprises 15 residues. CDR3 DNA sequence: TGTGCCAGCAGTTGGGGGACAGGGAGCACCGGGGAGCTGTTTTTT. Its protein product is CASSWGTGSTGELFF.

This sequence joins TRBV10-1 and TRBJ2-3; 11 bases fit TRBD2. Germline loops: CDR1 WNHNN, CDR2 SYGVQD (reference sequence). Trimming took 3 bases from V and 4 from J; bases not matched to a gene: 3. CDR3 length equals 15 residues. The CDR3 region is CASSDWGLAADTQYF. The CDR3 DNA reads as TGCGCCAGCAGTGATTGGGGACTAGCGGCAGATACGCAGTATTTT.

This sequence joins TRBV2 and TRBJ1-1, with 12 bases lining up with TRBD1. The CDR3 contains 15 residues. CDR1 and CDR2 (germline): SNHLY, FYNNEI. V was pared by 7 bases and J by 5 bases, with 8 bases of the junction left unmatched. CDR3 nucleotides: TGTGCCAGCACCGGGGACAGGGGGCGCCTGACTGAAGCTTTCTTT. Translation gives CASTGDRGRLTEAFF.

The chain couples TRBV3-1 (or the pseudogene TRBV3-2) to TRBJ2-2; weak D call: TRBD1 (6 bases). Trimming removed 2 bases at V and 4 bases at J, with 11 bases between. This CDR3 has 15 amino acids. Germline V gene data show CDR1 as LGHDT and CDR2 as YNNKEL (reference sequence). This CDR3 reads CASSQSDRSTGELFF. The CDR3 nucleotides read TGTGCCAGCAGCCAAAGTGACAGGTCCACCGGGGAGCTGTTTTTT.

This clone came up a few times. V is TRBV15 and J is TRBJ1-2; 7 bases map to TRBD1. Germline V gives CDR1 LNHNV, CDR2 YYDKDF (reference sequence). This CDR3 region has 15 residues. With V trimmed by 5 bases and J by 0 bases, 6 bases remained unmatched. This CDR3 reads CATSETGTANYGYTF. CDR3 DNA sequence: TGTGCCACCAGCGAAACCGGGACAGCTAACTATGGCTACACCTTC.

The genes are TRBV6-4 and TRBJ1-1, with D possibly TRBD1 on 6 matching bases. CDR3 length: 13 residues. Germline-derived CDR1 and CDR2 are MRHNA and SNTAGT. V was trimmed by 6 bases and J by 1 base, leaving 9 bases between them. Here the CDR3 DNA reads TGTGCCAGCAGAAGACAGGAGAACACTGAAGCTTTCTTT. The encoded protein is CASRRQENTEAFF.

The rearrangement links TRBV18 to TRBJ2-1; D possibly corresponds to TRBD1 (6 bases). Germline loops: CDR1 KGHSH, CDR2 LQKENI. CDR3 length: 14 residues. Trimming shortened V by 6 bases and J by 5 bases, and 14 bases separated the two germline ends. The CDR3 region is CASSPRDTDNEQFF. DNA of the CDR3: TGTGCCAGCTCTCCCCGGGACACCGACAATGAGCAGTTCTTC.

This chain connects TRBV11-1 to TRBJ1-1; a possible D gene is TRBD1 (6 bases). The germline V gene encodes CDR1 SGHAT and CDR2 FQDESV (reference sequence). The V and J ends lost 6 bases and 1 base respectively, with 15 bases between them. The CDR3 totals 15 residues. CDR3 sequence (DNA): TGTGCCAGCAGTTCCAGGGGAGCCCCGAACACTGAAGCTTTCTTT. This translates into CASSSRGAPNTEAFF.

The chain has TRBV7-2 and TRBJ1-2; 7 bases fit TRBD1. The junction had 12 bases not matched to a gene; V was cut back by 1 base and J by 7 bases. The germline V gene encodes CDR1 SGHTA and CDR2 FQGNSA. The CDR3 is 16 amino acids. The CDR3 DNA follows: TGTGCCAGCAGCTTAGTTGGAACAGCAGGGGGAGGTGGCTACACCTTC. Translation: CASSLVGTAGGGGYTF.

The chain carries TRBV3-1 (or the pseudogene TRBV3-2) and TRBJ2-1; 11 bases fit TRBD2. This CDR3 region has 15 residues. The germline CDR1 and CDR2 sequences are LGHDT and YNNKEL (reference sequence). V shed 4 bases, J shed 7 bases, and the junction held 6 bases outside the gene matches. CDR3 sequence: CASSLSGRVSNEQFF. CDR3 sequence (DNA): TGTGCCAGCAGCCTTAGCGGGAGGGTGTCTAATGAGCAGTTCTTC.

The CDR3: CASSYSEDRKLATNEKLFF. The CDR3 DNA reads as TGTGCCAGCAGTTACTCGGAGGACAGGAAGCTTGCAACTAATGAAAAACTGTTTTTT. The rearrangement joins TRBV6-2 or TRBV6-3 to TRBJ1-4; 7 nucleotides agree with TRBD1. The CDR3 extends over 19 amino acids. Germline CDR1 MNHEY, CDR2 SVGEGT. Unmatched junction bases numbered 10, after V lost 0 bases and J lost 0 bases.

The genes are TRBV28 and TRBJ2-7; 9 positions agree with TRBD1. CDR3 length equals 14 residues. V lost 6 bases and J lost 1; bases outside the gene matches: 4. CDR1 is MDHEN, CDR2 SYDVKM, per germline. CDR3 coding DNA: TGTGCCAGCAGACGACAGGGGGATTCCTACGAGCAGTACTTC. Protein sequence: CASRRQGDSYEQYF.

The J gene is TRBJ1-3, the V gene TRBV15; D possibly corresponds to TRBD1 (6 bases). CDR3 size: 18 residues. Trimming took off 0 bases at V and 0 bases at J, with 15 bases between the two ends. Germline V lookup: CDR1 LNHNV, CDR2 YYDKDF (reference sequence). The CDR3 nucleotides are TGTGCCACCAGCAGAGATCCGGGACACCTGAACTCTGGAAACACCATATATTTT. Its translation is CATSRDPGHLNSGNTIYF.

The rearrangement joins TRBV7-9 to TRBJ1-4; D is undetermined. The ends were cut back, 5 bases at V and 0 bases at J, with 13 bases in the middle. Germline loops: CDR1 SEHNR, CDR2 FQNEAQ (reference sequence). This CDR3 has 16 residues. This CDR3 is CASSNHALATNEKLFF. CDR3 nucleotides: TGTGCCAGCAGCAATCACGCCCTAGCAACTAATGAAAAACTGTTTTTT.

The chain has TRBV19 and TRBJ1-2, with D unresolved. The CDR3 length is 12 residues. V was pared by 2 bases and J by 8 bases, with 9 bases between. Germline V gene lookup returns CDR1 LNHDA and CDR2 SQIVND (reference sequence). CDR3 in amino acids: CASSIQDRGYTF. The DNA for the CDR3 is TGTGCCAGTAGTATACAGGATCGGGGCTACACCTTC.

The V and J genes are TRBV19 and TRBJ1-5; 10 bases match TRBD1. CDR3 length: 14 residues. CDR1 LNHDA and CDR2 SQIVND come from the germline V gene (reference sequence). V trimming: 4 bases; J trimming: 7 bases; junction bases outside the gene matches: 4. CDR3 coding DNA: TGTGCCAGTAGTACGGACAGGGGGGGACAGCCCCAGCATTTT. Translation gives CASSTDRGGQPQHF.

The chain is built from TRBV5-6 and TRBJ1-2; 11 nucleotides match TRBD1. V shed 3 bases, J shed 5 bases, and the junction held 3 bases outside the gene matches. The CDR3 is 14 amino acids. Looked up from germline, CDR1 is SGHDT and CDR2 is YYEEEE. The CDR3 spells CASSWDRGKYGYTF. The CDR3 nucleotides read TGTGCCAGCAGCTGGGACAGGGGGAAGTATGGCTACACCTTC.

In DNA form, the CDR3 reads TGTGCCTGGGGGGCCGTGTACCAAGAGACCCAGTACTTC. It encodes CAWGAVYQETQYF. The rearrangement joins TRBV30 to TRBJ2-5, with D possibly matching TRBD1 (5 bases). Germline V gene lookup returns CDR1 GTSNPN and CDR2 SVGIG (reference sequence). V was shortened by 5 bases and J by 0 bases, with 10 bases between the two germline ends. CDR3 length equals 13 residues.